This T cell receptor (beta chain) is from a study of post-analysis software for immune sequencing data. Whole-study findings and limits: Five TRBV segments (TRBV5-6, TRBV5-1 and TRBV20-1 among them) occurred more frequently in patients than in controls.

This clonotype appeared a few times. The antigen is not known. One end of the junction is discordant with germline, which a read error may explain. The authors incorporated unique molecular identifiers into the TCR beta cDNA libraries. With roughly 0.95 to 11 million T cells as the source, some 510,000 cDNA molecules resulted. A single record per CDR3 protein comes from TCRdb applying MiXCR to the PCR reads. The table has 430,000 or so distinct CDR3 sequences, approximately 37% seen once. The V gene's germline CDR1 is SGDLS and CDR2 YYNGEE. This CDR3 spans 14 amino acids. The chain joins TRBV9 to TRBJ1-1; no definite D call. Material: blood. The origin of this receptor is a girl aged 2 to 10 with multiple sclerosis. CDR3 region: CASSVVGENAEAFF. The DNA of the CDR3 is TGTGCCAGCAGCGTAGTCGGGGAGAACGCTGAAGCTTTCTTT.